This TCR beta chain was obtained from a study of early T cells in non-severe SARS-CoV-2 infection. General observations from the study: The study's VDJdb matching favored anti-spike CD8 responses and missed private and CD4 specificities.

This clonotype has a count of ten or more. Its antigen is undetermined. The junction shows a germline mismatch at one end, possibly a read error. CDR1 and CDR2 from the germline V gene are MDHEN and SYDVKM. The CDR3 is made up of 16 amino acids. TCRdb re-derived calls from the 5' RACE reads in MiXCR, one entry per CDR3 protein. The sample lists more than 80,000 distinct CDR3 sequences; 11% were seen once. Sequencing was performed on whole blood. The clonotype was recovered from an adult who was a healthcare worker with PCR-confirmed SARS-CoV-2 infection or an uninfected control (not recorded which). V gene TRBV28 combines with J gene TRBJ2-7, with 9 bases matching TRBD2. CDR3 sequence reads: CASSAAFNRRREGIVF. DNA of the CDR3: TGTGCCAGCAGTGCGGCATTCAACCGGAGGCGGGAGGGGATCGTGTTC.